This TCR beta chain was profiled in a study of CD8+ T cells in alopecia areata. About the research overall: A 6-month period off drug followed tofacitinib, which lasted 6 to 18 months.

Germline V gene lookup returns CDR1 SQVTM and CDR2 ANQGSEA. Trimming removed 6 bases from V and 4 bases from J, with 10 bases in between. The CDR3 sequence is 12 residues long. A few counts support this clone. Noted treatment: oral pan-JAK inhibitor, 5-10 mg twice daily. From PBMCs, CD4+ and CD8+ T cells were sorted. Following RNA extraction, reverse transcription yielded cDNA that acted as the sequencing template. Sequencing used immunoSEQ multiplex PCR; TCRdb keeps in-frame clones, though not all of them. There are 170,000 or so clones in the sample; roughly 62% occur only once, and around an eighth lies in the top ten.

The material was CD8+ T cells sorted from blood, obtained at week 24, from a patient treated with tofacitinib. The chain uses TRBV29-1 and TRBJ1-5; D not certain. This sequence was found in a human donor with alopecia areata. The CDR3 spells CSVRTENQPQHF. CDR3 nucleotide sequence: TGCAGCGTACGGACGGAAAATCAGCCCCAGCATTTT.